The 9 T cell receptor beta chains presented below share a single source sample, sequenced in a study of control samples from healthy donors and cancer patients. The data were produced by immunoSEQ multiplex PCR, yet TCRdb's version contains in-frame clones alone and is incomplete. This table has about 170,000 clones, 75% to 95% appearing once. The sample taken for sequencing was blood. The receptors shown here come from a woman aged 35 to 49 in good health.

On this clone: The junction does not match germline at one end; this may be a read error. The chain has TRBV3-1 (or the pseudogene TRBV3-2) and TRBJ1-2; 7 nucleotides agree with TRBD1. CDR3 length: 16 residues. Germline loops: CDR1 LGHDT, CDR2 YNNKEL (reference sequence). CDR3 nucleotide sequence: TGTGCCAGCAGCCCTAAAACCTATCTAGGGGGCCAGGCTATCGCCTTC. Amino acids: CASSPKTYLGGQAIAF.

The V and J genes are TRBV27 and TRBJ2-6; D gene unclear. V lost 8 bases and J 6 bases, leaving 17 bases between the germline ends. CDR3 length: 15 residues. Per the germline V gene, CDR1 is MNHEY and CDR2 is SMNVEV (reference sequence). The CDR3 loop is CASGLVRSEANVLTF. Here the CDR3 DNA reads TGTGCCAGCGGGCTGGTCCGCAGTGAGGCCAACGTCCTGACTTTC. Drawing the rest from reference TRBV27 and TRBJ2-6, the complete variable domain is EAQVTQNPRYLITVTGKKLTVTCSQNMNHEYMSWYRQDPGLGLRQIYYSMNVEVTDKGDVPEGYKVSRKEKRNFPLILESPSPNQTSLYFCASGLVRSEANVLTFGAGSRLTVL.

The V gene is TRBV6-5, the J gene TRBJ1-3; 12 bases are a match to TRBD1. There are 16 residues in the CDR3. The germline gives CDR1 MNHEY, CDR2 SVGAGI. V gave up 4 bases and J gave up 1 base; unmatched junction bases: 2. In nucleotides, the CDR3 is TGTGCCAGCAGTTGGGGACAGGGGGCATCTGGAAACACCATATATTTT. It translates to CASSWGQGASGNTIYF.

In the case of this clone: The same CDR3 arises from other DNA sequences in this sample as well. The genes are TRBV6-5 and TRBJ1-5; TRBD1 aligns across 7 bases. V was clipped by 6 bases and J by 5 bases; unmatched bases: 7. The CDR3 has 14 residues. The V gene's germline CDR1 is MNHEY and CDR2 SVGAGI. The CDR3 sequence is CASSKQGRDQPQHF. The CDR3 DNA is TGTGCCAGCAGCAAACAGGGGAGAGATCAGCCCCAGCATTTT.

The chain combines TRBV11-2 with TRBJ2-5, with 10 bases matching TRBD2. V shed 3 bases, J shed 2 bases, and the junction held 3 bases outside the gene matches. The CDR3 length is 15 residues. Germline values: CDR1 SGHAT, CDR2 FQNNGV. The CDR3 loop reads CASSFSGGPQETQYF. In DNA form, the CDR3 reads TGTGCCAGCAGCTTTAGCGGGGGGCCGCAAGAGACCCAGTACTTC.

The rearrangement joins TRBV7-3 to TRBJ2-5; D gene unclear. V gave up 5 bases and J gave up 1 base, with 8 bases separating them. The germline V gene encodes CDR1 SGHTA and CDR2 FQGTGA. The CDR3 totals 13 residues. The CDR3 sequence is CASSQAPQETQYF. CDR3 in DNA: TGTGCCAGCAGCCAGGCCCCCCAAGAGACCCAGTACTTC.

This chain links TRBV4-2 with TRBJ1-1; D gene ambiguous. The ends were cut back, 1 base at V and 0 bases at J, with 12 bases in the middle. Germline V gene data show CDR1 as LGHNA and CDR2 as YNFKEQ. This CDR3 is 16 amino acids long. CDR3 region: CASSQAEGTMNTEAFF. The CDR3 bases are TGTGCCAGCAGCCAAGCGGAGGGTACCATGAACACTGAAGCTTTCTTT.

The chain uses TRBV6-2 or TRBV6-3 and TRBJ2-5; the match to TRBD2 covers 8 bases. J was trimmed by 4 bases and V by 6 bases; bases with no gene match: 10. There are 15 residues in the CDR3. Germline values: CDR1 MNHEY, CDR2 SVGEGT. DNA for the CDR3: TGTGCCAGCAGCACCGGGACTAGAGTATTAGAGACCCAGTACTTC. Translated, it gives CASSTGTRVLETQYF.

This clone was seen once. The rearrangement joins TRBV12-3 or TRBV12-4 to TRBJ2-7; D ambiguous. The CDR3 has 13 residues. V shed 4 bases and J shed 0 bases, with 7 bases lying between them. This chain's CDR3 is CASSSDNSYEQYF. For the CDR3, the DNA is TGTGCCAGCAGTTCTGACAACTCCTACGAGCAGTACTTC.